This T cell receptor (beta chain) originates from a study of T cell responses to AZD1222 COVID-19 vaccine. Study context: The study pooled second doses at about 4 or about 12 weeks.

Study findings and constraints: Nearly half of the spike-specific TCRs reportedly recognize variant regions that carry no mutations. The study found Spike-specific TCR breadth and depth rose after two AZD1222 doses.

With 5 bases removed from V and 2 bases from J, the gap between germline ends came to 16 bases. Germline V lookup: CDR1 MDHEN, CDR2 SYDVKM. CDR3 length: 16 residues. Some clones are missing from TCRdb's copy, which holds only in-frame ones; the method was immunoSEQ multiplex PCR. The sample lists 90,000 to 100,000 clones, roughly 90% occurring once. Details on this clone: Its target is unknown.

The sample was peripheral blood, taken on day 0 of AZD1222 vaccination. The source is an adult in good health. The chain links TRBV28 to TRBJ1-5, with a weak D call TRBD1 (6 bases). CDR3 sequence (DNA): TGTGCCAGCAGTCTTCTTCAGGGGTCGGGCAATCAGCCCCAGCATTTT. Its protein is CASSLLQGSGNQPQHF.